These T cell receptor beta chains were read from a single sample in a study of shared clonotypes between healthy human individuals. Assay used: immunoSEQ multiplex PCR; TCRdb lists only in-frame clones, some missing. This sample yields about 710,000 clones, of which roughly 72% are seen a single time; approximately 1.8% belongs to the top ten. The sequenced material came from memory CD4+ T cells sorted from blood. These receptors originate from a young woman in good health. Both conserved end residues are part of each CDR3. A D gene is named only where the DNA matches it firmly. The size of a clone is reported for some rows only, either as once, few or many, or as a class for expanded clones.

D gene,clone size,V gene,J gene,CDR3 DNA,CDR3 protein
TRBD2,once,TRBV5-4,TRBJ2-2,TGTGCCAGCAGCCCTGGGACTAGCGGGAGGGCCGGGGAGCTGTTTTTT,CASSPGTSGRAGELFF
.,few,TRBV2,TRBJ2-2,TGTGCCAGCAGCAACTGGCGTCCGAACACCGGGGAGCTGTTTTTT,CASSNWRPNTGELFF
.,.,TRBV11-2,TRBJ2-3,TGTGCCAGCAGCTTAGTTGCAGGTAGCCGCACAGATACGCAGTATTTT,CASSLVAGSRTDTQYF
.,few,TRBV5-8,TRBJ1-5,TGTGCCAGCAGCTTGATGGGGGGGAACGGTAATCAGCCCCAGCATTTT,CASSLMGGNGNQPQHF
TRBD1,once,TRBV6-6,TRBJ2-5,TGTGCCAGCAAGAGGGGACAGAACCAAGAGACCCAGTACTTC,CASKRGQNQETQYF
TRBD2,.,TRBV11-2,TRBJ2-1,TGTGCCAGCCGAGGGGCCTCCGGGGGGGCCTACAATGAGCAGTTCTTC,CASRGASGGAYNEQFF
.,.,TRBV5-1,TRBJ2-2,TGCGCCAGCAGCTTGAGGGGGTCGGACACCGGGGAGCTGTTTTTT,CASSLRGSDTGELFF
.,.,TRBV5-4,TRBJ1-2,TGTGCCAGCAGCTTGGGAGGGATTCTCAGGGCTAACTATGGCTACACCTTC,CASSLGGILRANYGYTF
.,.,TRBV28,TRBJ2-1,TGTGCCAGCAGTCAACGGACCTACCGCCGCACCTACAATGAGCAGTTCTTC,CASSQRTYRRTYNEQFF
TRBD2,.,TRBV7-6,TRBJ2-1,TGTGCCAGCAGCTTAACCTTAGCGGGATCCATCTACAATGAGCAGTTCTTC,CASSLTLAGSIYNEQFF
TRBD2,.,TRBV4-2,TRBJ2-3,TGTGCCAGCAGCCAATCACTAGCGGGAGTTGAAGATACGCAGTATTTT,CASSQSLAGVEDTQYF
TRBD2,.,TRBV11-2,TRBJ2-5,TGTGCCAGCAGTCTCGGGACTAGCGGGAGGTCGGAGACCCAGTACTTC,CASSLGTSGRSETQYF
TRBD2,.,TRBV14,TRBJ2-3,TGTGCCAGCAGCGGACTAGCGGTCACAGATACGCAGTATTTT,CASSGLAVTDTQYF
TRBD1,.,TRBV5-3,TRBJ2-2,TGTGCCAGATCCTCAATCAGGGGGCTGAGCACCGGGGAGCTGTTTTTT,CARSSIRGLSTGELFF
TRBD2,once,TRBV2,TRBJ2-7,TGTGCCAGCATGACAAACGGGGGGGCTGTAGGCGAGCAGTACTTC,CASMTNGGAVGEQYF
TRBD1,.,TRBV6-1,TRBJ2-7,TGTGCCAGCAGTCGGACAGGGGGCCCCTACGAGCAGTACTTC,CASSRTGGPYEQYF
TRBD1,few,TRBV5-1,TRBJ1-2,TGCGCCAGCAGCCATCTCGACAGGGCAGGCTACACCTTC,CASSHLDRAGYTF
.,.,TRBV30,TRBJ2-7,TGTGCCTGGAGTCGCAAAGACGAGCAGTACTTC,CAWSRKDEQYF
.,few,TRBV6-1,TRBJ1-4,TGTGCCAGCAGTGAGGCCGCGGACGAGTATAATGAAAAACTGTTTTTT,CASSEAADEYNEKLFF
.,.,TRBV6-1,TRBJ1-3,TGTGCCAGCAGTGAGGCCGGGGCACCTGGAAACACCATATATTTT,CASSEAGAPGNTIYF
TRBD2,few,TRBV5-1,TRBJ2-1,TGCGCCAGCAGCCCGACTAGCGGGATAAACAATGAGCAGTTCTTC,CASSPTSGINNEQFF
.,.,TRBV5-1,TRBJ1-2,TGCGCCAGCAGCTTTGAGGCCTCTAACTATGGCTACACCTTC,CASSFEASNYGYTF
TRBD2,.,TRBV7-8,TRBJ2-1,TGTGCCAGCAGCTTTGGGACTAGCGGGAGGGGCAATGAGCAGTTCTTC,CASSFGTSGRGNEQFF
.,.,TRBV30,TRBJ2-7,TGTGCCTGGAGTATCGGATTTAGCTCCTACGAGCAGTACTTC,CAWSIGFSSYEQYF
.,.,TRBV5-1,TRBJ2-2,TGCGCCAGCAGCTTACAACAGGGGAACACCGGGGAGCTGTTTTTT,CASSLQQGNTGELFF
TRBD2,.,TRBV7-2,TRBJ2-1,TGTGCCAGCAGCTTAGGAGGGATAGGGAGGGCGGTCGAGCAGTTCTTC,CASSLGGIGRAVEQFF
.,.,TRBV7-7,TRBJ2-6,TGTGCCAGCAGCCCCGGGAACTCTGGGGCCAACGTCCTGACTTTC,CASSPGNSGANVLTF
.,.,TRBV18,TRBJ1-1,TGTGCCAGCTCACCTGCTGTGAACACTGAAGCTTTCTTT,CASSPAVNTEAFF
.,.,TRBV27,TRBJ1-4,TGTGCCAGCAGTTTCAGGATCACTAATGAAAAACTGTTTTTT,CASSFRITNEKLFF
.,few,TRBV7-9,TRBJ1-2,TGTGCCAGCAGCTTCGGGGAGGGTGGCTACACCTTC,CASSFGEGGYTF
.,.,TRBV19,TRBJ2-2,TGTGCCAGTAGTAGGGCGAGTTACACCGGGGAGCTGTTTTTT,CASSRASYTGELFF
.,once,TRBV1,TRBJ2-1,TGCACCAGCAGCCTTCCGGGACTAGCGGGACAAGTAGGTGAGCAGTTCTTC,CTSSLPGLAGQVGEQFF
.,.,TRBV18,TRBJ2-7,TGTGCCAGCTCACCACCGGGCGGGGCCTACGAGCAGTACTTC,CASSPPGGAYEQYF
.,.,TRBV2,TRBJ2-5,TGTGCCAGCATGAGCGGTGGAGGAGAGACCCAGTACTTC,CASMSGGGETQYF
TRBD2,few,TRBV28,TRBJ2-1,TGTGCCACCAAGGGGAGGGTCAATGAGCAGTTCTTC,CATKGRVNEQFF
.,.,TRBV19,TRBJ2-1,TGTGCCAGTAGTCTCCGGGACTTCTACAATGAGCAGTTCTTC,CASSLRDFYNEQFF
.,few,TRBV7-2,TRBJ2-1,TGTGCCAGCAGCTTAGAACTAGGAGACTACAATGAGCAGTTCTTC,CASSLELGDYNEQFF
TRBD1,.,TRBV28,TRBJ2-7,TGTGCCAGCAGTACAGCCGGGACAGGGGGATCCACGAATTATTACGAGCAGTACTTC,CASSTAGTGGSTNYYEQYF
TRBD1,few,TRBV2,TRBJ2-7,TGTGCCAGCATGGGACAGGGGGATGAGCAGTACTTC,CASMGQGDEQYF
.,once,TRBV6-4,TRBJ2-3,TGTGCCAGCAGTGAGGAGGAACCTCACACAGATACGCAGTATTTT,CASSEEEPHTDTQYF
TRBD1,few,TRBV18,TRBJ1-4,TGTGCCAGCTCGACAGGGACGAATGAAAAACTGTTTTTT,CASSTGTNEKLFF
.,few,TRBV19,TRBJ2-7,TGTGCCAGTAGTCCCGGCCCTCGTGGACAGAGCTCCTACGAGCAGTACTTC,CASSPGPRGQSSYEQYF
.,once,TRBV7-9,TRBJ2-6,TGTGCCAGCAGCTGGGGATCTGGGGCCAACGTCCTGACTTTC,CASSWGSGANVLTF
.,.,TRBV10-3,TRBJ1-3,TGTGCCATCAGTGAAGGCGGGCGCTCTGGAAACACCATATATTTT,CAISEGGRSGNTIYF
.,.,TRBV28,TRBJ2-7,TGTGCCAGCAGCCAAGAAGGGTCCGCTTACGAGCAGTACTTC,CASSQEGSAYEQYF
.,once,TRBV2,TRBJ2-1,TGTGCCAGCAGTGGGGGGGTCACTCCCTACAATGAGCAGTTCTTC,CASSGGVTPYNEQFF
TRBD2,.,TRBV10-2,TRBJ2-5,TGCGCCAGCAGTGAGGGTTGGGCTAGCGGACAAGAGACCCAGTACTTC,CASSEGWASGQETQYF
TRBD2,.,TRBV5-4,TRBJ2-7,TGTGCCAGCAGCTCGCTAGCGGGAGAGGGCGAGCAGTACTTC,CASSSLAGEGEQYF
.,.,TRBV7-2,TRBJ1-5,TGTGCCAGCAGCCCCCGGGGCGAGGGCCAGCCCCAGCATTTT,CASSPRGEGQPQHF
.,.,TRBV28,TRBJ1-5,TGTGCCAGCAGCTCGATAAATGGGACACGCTATAGCAATCAGCCCCAGCATTTT,CASSSINGTRYSNQPQHF
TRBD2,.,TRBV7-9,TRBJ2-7,TGTGCCAGCAGCTTGAGGGGGACTAGCGGGAGAGGCGAGCAGTACTTC,CASSLRGTSGRGEQYF
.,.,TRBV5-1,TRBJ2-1,TGCGCCAGCAGCCCGGCGGGGGCCCTCTACAATGAGCAGTTCTTC,CASSPAGALYNEQFF
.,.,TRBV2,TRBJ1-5,TGTGCCAGCAGTGGGGGCCTCGGGAATCAGCCCCAGCATTTT,CASSGGLGNQPQHF
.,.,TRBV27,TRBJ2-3,TGTGCCAGCAGTTTAGGAATTAGCACAGATACGCAGTATTTT,CASSLGISTDTQYF
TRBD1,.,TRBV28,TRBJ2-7,TGTGCCAGCAGTCTGACATCAACACAGGGGGGCAAAACCTACGAGCAGTACTTC,CASSLTSTQGGKTYEQYF
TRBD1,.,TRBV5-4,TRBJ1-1,TGTGCCAGCAGCCCTACGACAGGGGGGAACACTGAAGCTTTCTTT,CASSPTTGGNTEAFF
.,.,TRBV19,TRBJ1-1,TGTGCCAGTAGTCCCTTTGGGGGGCCTGGCACTGAAGCTTTCTTT,CASSPFGGPGTEAFF
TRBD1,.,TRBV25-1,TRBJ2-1,TGTGCCAGCAGTGGCCTACAGGGGAGCTCCTACAATGAGCAGTTCTTC,CASSGLQGSSYNEQFF
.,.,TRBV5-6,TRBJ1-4,TGTGCCAGCAGCATAAGACGACACGTTAATGAAAAACTGTTTTTT,CASSIRRHVNEKLFF